Listed below are T cell receptor beta chains from one sample, sequenced in a study of cytomegalovirus exposure and HLA in healthy donors. Assay used: immunoSEQ multiplex PCR; TCRdb lists only in-frame clones, some missing. The sample holds around 190,000 clones; approximately 80% are singletons and the top ten take 3.4%. The specimen sequenced was PBMCs. Every receptor here comes from a man aged 40-50 years in good health and CMV-seropositive. The CDR3 runs from the conserved cysteine through the conserved F or W. D genes are given only for firm matches. Size is stated for part of the rows, as once, few or many counts, or as a class when the clone is expanded.

>TRBJ2-1|.|TRBV7-9|.
TGTGCCAGCAGCTTAGAGTGGGAGGTCTACAATGAGCAGTTCTTC
CASSLEWEVYNEQFF
>TRBJ2-5|.|TRBV6-6|TRBD2
TGTGCCAGCTTTCGGGGGGTAGGGGAGACCCAGTACTTC
CASFRGVGETQYF
>TRBJ2-1|.|TRBV9|TRBD2
TGTGCCAGCAGCGTCGGGACTAGGGACAATGAGCAGTTCTTC
CASSVGTRDNEQFF
>TRBJ1-2|.|TRBV7-2|TRBD1
TGTGCCAGCAGCTTAGGGGTCGGGGACAGGGGGCGCGTATGGTATGGCTACACCTTC
CASSLGVGDRGRVWYGYTF
>TRBJ2-5|.|TRBV7-9|TRBD1
TGTGCCAGCAGCCTCGCCCCCGCGATGGTCAGGGGGCAAGAGACCCAGTACTTC
CASSLAPAMVRGQETQYF
>TRBJ2-3|once|TRBV10-3|TRBD1
TGTGCCATCAGGGGCCCAGGGGGTAGGACGGATACGCAGTATTTT
CAIRGPGGRTDTQYF
>TRBJ2-1|.|TRBV6-1|TRBD2
TGTGCCAGCAGGGATACTAGCGGGGGGGCATTAGAGCAGTTCTTC
CASRDTSGGALEQFF
>TRBJ2-2|.|TRBV18|TRBD2
TGTGCCAGCTCACATAGAAGCTCGGGAGGCACCGGGGAGCTGTTTTTT
CASSHRSSGGTGELFF
>TRBJ1-1|.|TRBV5-5|TRBD1
TGTGCCAGCAGCGCCAACAGGGGGGGTGAAGCTTTCTTT
CASSANRGGEAFF
>TRBJ2-2|.|TRBV28|.
TGTGCCAGCAGTTCCCGCCGGGACACCGGGGAGCTGTTTTTT
CASSSRRDTGELFF
>TRBJ2-5|.|TRBV27|.
TGTGCCAGCAGTCCCCGTGCCAGCCAAGAGACCCAGTACTTC
CASSPRASQETQYF
>TRBJ2-7|.|TRBV7-9|TRBD1
TGTTCTAGCAGCTGGACAGGGGAGGCCTACGAGCAGTACTTC
CSSSWTGEAYEQYF
>TRBJ2-3|.|TRBV14|TRBD2
TGTGCCAGCAGCCAAGATGTTCGGCTCGCGGGGGCAGATACGCAGTATTTT
CASSQDVRLAGADTQYF
>TRBJ2-1|.|TRBV5-1|.
TGCGCCAGCGGCCAGGGTAACCTAAACTGGTGGCAGTTCTTC
CASGQGNLNWWQFF
>TRBJ1-5|.|TRBV7-2|.
TGTGCCAGCAGCTTTGGCCAGGGTAATCAGCCCCAGCATTTT
CASSFGQGNQPQHF
>TRBJ2-7|once|TRBV5-1|TRBD2
TGCGTCAGCAGCCCGACAGCGGGGGGGCCTCGCTACGAGCAGTACTTC
CVSSPTAGGPRYEQYF
>TRBJ2-1|.|TRBV30|TRBD2
TGTGCCTGGAGTGTACAGCCGGCGGGAGACCAAAATGAGCAGTTCTTC
CAWSVQPAGDQNEQFF
>TRBJ2-1|.|TRBV11-3|.
TGTGCCAGCAGCCTTGCTGGGACAGAGCAGTTCTTC
CASSLAGTEQFF
>TRBJ1-1|.|TRBV7-8|.
TGTGCCAGCAGCTTCGGGGAGGAGGCTGAAGCTTTCTTT
CASSFGEEAEAFF
>TRBJ1-2|.|TRBV19|TRBD1
TGTGCCAGTAGTCTCTGGACAGGGGAGAACTATGGCTACACCTTC
CASSLWTGENYGYTF
>TRBJ2-3|.|TRBV5-1|.
TGCGCCAGCAGCATCGGACACCCCACAGATACGCAGTATTTT
CASSIGHPTDTQYF
>TRBJ1-1|.|TRBV28|.
TGTGCCAGCAGTACAGGCACGCTGGGCCATGAAGCTTTCTTT
CASSTGTLGHEAFF
>TRBJ1-2|.|TRBV19|TRBD1
TGTGCCAGTAGTATAGAAGACAGGGCCTATGGCTACACCTTC
CASSIEDRAYGYTF
>TRBJ1-5|.|TRBV19|TRBD1
TGTGCCAGTAGTATAGATCGGGGACAGGGGGCTACCGGCAATCAGCCCCAGCATTTT
CASSIDRGQGATGNQPQHF
>TRBJ1-1|.|TRBV6-6|.
TGTGCCAGCAGTGCCCCGCCAGGGGCCACTACTGAAGCTTTCTTT
CASSAPPGATTEAFF
>TRBJ2-3|.|TRBV2|.
TGTGCCAGCAGACGCAGGCTGCCCCCCCCAGATACGCAGTATTTT
CASRRRLPPPDTQYF
>TRBJ2-7|few|TRBV6-6|TRBD1
TGTGCCAGCAGTTTCGGACAGGGAGGCGAGCAGTACTTC
CASSFGQGGEQYF
>TRBJ2-1|few|TRBV9|.
TGTGCCAGCAGCCCCCGACAGTCAGGAGTGCAGTTCTTC
CASSPRQSGVQFF
>TRBJ1-1|.|TRBV7-7|.
TGTGCCAGCAGCCCACGGACGGGGAGGGCTTTCTTT
CASSPRTGRAFF
>TRBJ2-1|.|TRBV30|TRBD2
TGTGCCTGGAGGTCCGGACGACTGAAGATAGCGGGAGGTAAGGATGAGCAGTTCTTC
CAWRSGRLKIAGGKDEQFF
>TRBJ2-2|.|TRBV28|TRBD2
TGTGCCAGCAGAACTAGCGGGACGAACACCGGGGAGCTGTTTTTT
CASRTSGTNTGELFF
>TRBJ2-4|.|TRBV11-1|TRBD1
TGTGCCAGCAGCCAGACAGGGTTAGCCAAAAACATTCAGTACTTC
CASSQTGLAKNIQYF
>TRBJ2-7|few|TRBV4-1|TRBD1
TGCGCCAGCAGCCAAGGATGGGTCAGGGGGCGCGAGCAGTACTTC
CASSQGWVRGREQYF
>TRBJ1-1|few|TRBV29-1|TRBD1
TGCAGCGCAGACAGGGGGCAAGGTGAAGCTTTCTTT
CSADRGQGEAFF
>TRBJ2-7|.|TRBV10-1|TRBD2
TGCGCCAGGGATAGACTAGCGGGAACCTACGAGCAGTACTTC
CARDRLAGTYEQYF
>TRBJ2-5|.|TRBV7-9|TRBD2
TGTGCCAGCAGCTTAGTAGCGGGACACAAGAAGACCCAGTACTTC
CASSLVAGHKKTQYF
>TRBJ2-2|.|TRBV28|TRBD2
TGTGCCAGCAGTTTAGGGGGACTACCGGCCGGGGAGCTGTTTTTT
CASSLGGLPAGELFF
>TRBJ2-7|.|TRBV5-1|TRBD2
TGCGCCAGCAGCTCACCTAGCGGGGGGCCTACCTACGAGCAGTACTTC
CASSSPSGGPTYEQYF
>TRBJ2-5|.|TRBV9|TRBD2
TGTGCCAGCAGCGTAGGGACTAGCGGACAAGAGACCCAGTACTTC
CASSVGTSGQETQYF
>TRBJ2-5|.|TRBV7-9|.
TGTGCCAGCAGCCCTAGTGGGGGGGCTCAAGAGACCCAGTACTTC
CASSPSGGAQETQYF
>TRBJ1-6|once|TRBV30|.
TGTGCCGCAATGAGCTCCTATAATTCACCCCTCCACTTT
CAAMSSYNSPLHF
>TRBJ2-1|.|TRBV4-2|TRBD2
TGTGCCAGCAGCCAACTTTACGGCGGGAGTTCCTACAATGAGCAGTTCTTC
CASSQLYGGSSYNEQFF
>TRBJ2-3|.|TRBV6-1|.
TGTGCCAGCAGTGTGGCGGGCAAAAGCACAGATACGCAGTATTTT
CASSVAGKSTDTQYF
>TRBJ2-2|few|TRBV11-3|.
TGTGCCAGCAGCTCGGGACACGATTACACCGGGGAGCTGTTTTTT
CASSSGHDYTGELFF
>TRBJ1-5|.|TRBV7-9|.
TGTGCCAGCAGCTTATACCAAGTGACAGGCTTCAATCAGCCCCAGCATTTT
CASSLYQVTGFNQPQHF
>TRBJ1-4|.|TRBV27|TRBD1
TGTGCCAGCAGTTCCAGGGGGATTGGAAAACTGTTTTTT
CASSSRGIGKLFF
>TRBJ2-2|.|TRBV4-2|.
TGTGCCAGCAGCCAAGATCAGGCAGGGGTGAACACCGGGGAGCTGTTTTTT
CASSQDQAGVNTGELFF